The 24 T cell receptor beta chains below were found in one sample sequenced in a study of blood T cells in healthy people across ages. Then a second PCR, running roughly 7 to 11 cycles, was carried out with a sample-barcoded 5' primer and a J-beta primer mix. Each CDR3 protein is one row after TCRdb ran MiXCR on the 5' RACE reads. The sample lists roughly 1.4 million distinct CDR3 sequences; around 55% were seen once. Sequencing was performed on blood. The receptors were sampled from a man younger than 35 in good health.

This chain links TRBV2 with TRBJ2-1; 9 bases line up with TRBD2. The CDR3 has 17 amino acids. The junction had 9 bases not matched to a gene; V was cut back by 2 bases and J by 4 bases. CDR1 and CDR2 from the germline V gene are SNHLY and FYNNEI. The CDR3 region has the DNA TGTGCCAGCAGTGAAAGCGAGCGGGGGGACCATTACAATGAGCAGTTCTTC. Protein product: CASSESERGDHYNEQFF.

The chain links TRBV12-3 or TRBV12-4 to TRBJ1-2, with 7 bases identical to TRBD1. V trimming: 0 bases; J trimming: 6 bases; junction bases outside the gene matches: 10. The CDR3 loop spans 16 amino acids. The CDR3 DNA reads as TGTGCCAGCAGTTTAGCGTTGGCAGGGGGGCTTGATGGCTACACCTTC. Amino acids: CASSLALAGGLDGYTF.

This rearrangement joins TRBV6-5 to TRBJ1-2; D uncertain. V was clipped by 4 bases and J by 2 bases, with 8 bases between them. Germline V gene data show CDR1 as MNHEY and CDR2 as SVGAGI. The CDR3 runs to 13 residues. The CDR3 DNA reads as TGTGCCAGCAGTTCCATGGGGAACTATGGCTACACCTTC. Translated: CASSSMGNYGYTF.

This rearrangement joins TRBV13 to TRBJ1-2; no reliable D call. Germline CDR1 reads PRHDT; CDR2 reads FYEKMQ (reference sequence). The CDR3 has 13 amino acids. V was shortened by 0 bases and J by 8 bases, with 10 bases between the two germline ends. CDR3 in DNA: TGTGCCAGCAGCTTAGGGGCGCTCGAGGGCTACACCTTC. It encodes CASSLGALEGYTF.

The rearrangement uses TRBV20-1 and TRBJ2-1; tentative D call: TRBD2 (5 bases). CDR3 length equals 10 residues. CDR1 DFQATT and CDR2 SNEGSKA come from the germline V gene (reference sequence). Here the CDR3 reads CSALASEQFF. CDR3 in DNA: TGCAGCGCTCTAGCTAGTGAGCAGTTCTTC.

This clonotype has just a few counts. The chain combines TRBV12-3 or TRBV12-4 with TRBJ2-5; D tentatively reads TRBD1 or TRBD2 (5 bases each). This CDR3 comprises 14 residues. Trimming pared 3 bases from V and 11 bases from J, leaving 19 bases between. This CDR3 is CASSFPPGTWGQYF. CDR3 sequence (DNA): TGTGCCAGCAGTTTTCCCCCCGGAACCTGGGGGCAGTACTTC.

V and J are TRBV20-1 and TRBJ2-1; no clear D gene. The germline gives CDR1 DFQATT, CDR2 SNEGSKA (reference sequence). V lost 3 bases and J 10 bases, leaving 7 bases between the germline ends. This CDR3 comprises 10 residues. CDR3 loop: CSASSTEQFF. The CDR3 bases are TGCAGTGCTAGTAGCACCGAGCAGTTCTTC.

This clonotype came up a few times. The chain uses TRBV11-2 and TRBJ2-5; tentatively, D is TRBD2 (5 bases). The V and J ends lost 6 bases and 6 bases respectively, with 17 bases between them. The CDR3 is 14 residues long. Germline V gene sequence: CDR1 SGHAT, CDR2 FQNNGV. The CDR3 reads CASRIEGGEKTQYF. The CDR3 coding sequence is TGTGCCAGCAGAATAGAAGGAGGTGAGAAGACCCAGTACTTC. The full variable domain, its missing parts supplied by reference TRBV11-2 and TRBJ2-5, is EAGVAQSPRYKIIEKRQSVAFWCNPISGHATLYWYQQILGQGPKLLIQFQNNGVVDDSQLPKDRFSAERLKGVDSTLKIQPAKLEDSAVYLCASRIEGGEKTQYFGPGTRLLVL.

The chain uses TRBV5-1 and TRBJ2-6, with TRBD1 identical over 8 bases. The CDR3 is made up of 16 amino acids. After removal of 5 bases from V and 2 bases from J, the junction contained 6 bases not matched to a gene. CDR1 and CDR2 (germline): SGHRS, YFSETQ. This CDR3 is CASRSDRETGANVLTF. The CDR3 coding sequence is TGCGCCAGCAGATCGGACAGGGAGACTGGGGCCAACGTCCTGACTTTC.

The chain couples TRBV7-2 to TRBJ2-3, with TRBD2 matching over 9 bases. V dropped 3 bases and J dropped 6; count of bases not matched to a gene: 10. CDR3 size: 16 residues. Per the germline V gene, CDR1 is SGHTA and CDR2 is FQGNSA. The CDR3 sequence: CASSFRASGTGDTQYF. In DNA form, the CDR3 reads TGTGCCAGCAGCTTTAGGGCTAGCGGGACTGGGGATACGCAGTATTTT.

The CDR3 DNA reads as TGTGCCGGACAGCGGGGGAGCACAGATACGCAGTATTTT. It codes for CAGQRGSTDTQYF. The J gene is TRBJ2-3, the V gene TRBV2, with TRBD2 identical over 8 bases. Germline CDR1 reads SNHLY; CDR2 reads FYNNEI. With 11 bases clipped from V and 0 bases from J, the junction kept 4 bases outside the gene matches. This CDR3 has 13 amino acids.

The rearrangement uses TRBV20-1 and TRBJ2-5, with 9 bases fitting TRBD1. Germline CDR1 reads DFQATT; CDR2 reads SNEGSKA (reference sequence). The CDR3 runs to 17 residues. Trimming cost V 4 bases and J 11 bases; bases outside gene matches: 23. Here the CDR3 reads CSATGPHRDRVGYEQYF. The CDR3, as DNA: TGCAGTGCTACCGGTCCTCATCGGGACAGGGTAGGGTATGAGCAGTACTTC.

This clonotype occurred once. V gene TRBV7-8 combines with J gene TRBJ1-2; D not certain. Germline CDR1 is SGHVS and CDR2 is FQNEAQ. This CDR3 is built from 14 residues. V shed 6 bases and J shed 0 bases, with 11 bases lying between them. Here the CDR3 reads CASRASRANYGYTF. CDR3 nucleotides: TGTGCCAGCAGGGCTTCGCGGGCTAACTATGGCTACACCTTC.

This clonotype was observed many times. A read error may be the cause here, since a much bigger clone is one base away. The rearrangement joins TRBV6-4 to TRBJ2-1; no reliable D call. The DNA end lines up better with TRBJ2-7; the J call may be wrong. Looked up from germline, CDR1 is MRHNA and CDR2 is SNTAGT. This CDR3 region has 15 residues. The CDR3 loop reads CASSDSAGSYNEQYF. CDR3 in DNA: TGTGCCAGCAGTGACTCGGCAGGCTCCTACAATGAGCAGTACTTC.

The rearrangement uses TRBV14 and TRBJ1-2; the D is unclear. Germline assignment: CDR1 SGHDN and CDR2 FVKESK. Between the trimmed V and J ends, which lost 1 base and 5 bases, there was a span of 8 bases. The CDR3 consists of 13 residues. Here the CDR3 reads CASSQGPGYGYTF. The CDR3 DNA follows: TGTGCCAGCAGCCAAGGCCCGGGGTATGGCTACACCTTC.

The rearrangement links TRBV20-1 to TRBJ2-1, with 7 bases matching TRBD2. Germline values: CDR1 DFQATT, CDR2 SNEGSKA (reference sequence). Losses at the gene ends were 6 bases for V and 5 bases for J; bases not matched to a gene: 10. The CDR3 consists of 14 residues. The CDR3 coding sequence is TGCAGTGCCCTAAGGGCCGCGGGGGACAATGAGCAGTTCTTC. This codes for CSALRAAGDNEQFF.

The chain links TRBV25-1 to TRBJ2-2; no reliable D call. Trimming left V 4 bases short and J 4 bases short, with 10 bases between. This CDR3 is 14 amino acids long. In germline, CDR1 is MGHDK, CDR2 SYGVNS. This chain's CDR3 is CASSALQTTGELFF. Here the CDR3 DNA reads TGTGCCAGCAGTGCTTTGCAGACCACCGGGGAGCTGTTTTTT.

The V gene is TRBV6-5, the J gene TRBJ1-5; weak D call: TRBD1 (6 bases). The V gene's germline CDR1 is MNHEY and CDR2 SVGAGI. Trimming shortened V by 6 bases and J by 0 bases, and 12 bases separated the two germline ends. The CDR3 consists of 15 residues. CDR3 region: CASSPRQDSNQPQHF. In nucleotides, the CDR3 is TGTGCCAGCAGCCCACGACAGGATAGCAATCAGCCCCAGCATTTT.

This clonotype has more than one count but fewer than ten. V and J are TRBV10-3 and TRBJ1-2, with 7 positions matching TRBD1. J gave up 0 bases and V 2 bases, and 6 bases lay outside the gene matches. Germline V gives CDR1 ENHRY, CDR2 SYGVKD. The CDR3 spans 16 residues. DNA of the CDR3: TGTGCCATCAGTGAGGCCGGGACAGCCACTAACTATGGCTACACCTTC. Amino acid sequence: CAISEAGTATNYGYTF.

The V and J genes are TRBV2 and TRBJ1-2; no reliable D call. This CDR3 is built from 13 residues. Germline assignment: CDR1 SNHLY and CDR2 FYNNEI. V lost 3 bases to trimming and J lost 4 bases, with 9 bases between them. CDR3 region: CASSDPESYGYTF. The CDR3 region has the DNA TGTGCCAGCAGTGACCCGGAGAGCTATGGCTACACCTTC.

This clonotype was counted between two and nine times. The chain links TRBV29-1 to TRBJ1-1; D unresolved. Germline CDR1 and CDR2: SQVTM and ANQGSEA. With 6 bases removed from V and 3 bases from J, the gap between germline ends came to 11 bases. The CDR3 totals 12 residues. In DNA, the CDR3 is TGCAGCGTCGACCGGGTGGACACTGAAGCTTTCTTT. Translating gives CSVDRVDTEAFF.

The J gene is TRBJ1-1, the V gene TRBV29-1; D is ambiguous. The germline V gene has CDR1 SQVTM and CDR2 ANQGSEA. Deletions cut 6 bases from V and 4 bases from J, with 9 bases between. The length of the CDR3 is 11 residues. The CDR3: CSVHRSTEAFF. The CDR3 DNA is TGCAGCGTCCATCGGAGCACTGAAGCTTTCTTT. Full variable domain (outside the CDR3, taken from reference TRBV29-1 and TRBJ1-1): SAVISQKPSRDICQRGTSLTIQCQVDSQVTMMFWYRQQPGQSLTLIATANQGSEATYESGFVIDKFPISRPNLTFSTLTVSNMSPEDSSIYLCSVHRSTEAFFGQGTRLTVV.

V gene TRBV12-3 or TRBV12-4 combines with J gene TRBJ2-1, with 7 bases that match TRBD2. J gave up 5 bases and V 8 bases, and 9 bases lay outside the gene matches. CDR3 length equals 14 residues. Written as DNA, the CDR3 is TGTGCCAGCTCCACGCGGGAGCCCCACAATGAGCAGTTCTTC. This gives the protein CASSTREPHNEQFF.

This clonotype was recorded many times. This chain joins TRBV6-2 or TRBV6-3 and TRBJ2-5; no reliable D call. CDR3 length equals 12 residues. Germline-derived CDR1 and CDR2 are MNHEY and SVGEGT. Trimming shortened V by 2 bases and J by 5 bases, and 6 bases separated the two germline ends. CDR3 amino acids: CASSYVGETQYF. For the CDR3, the DNA is TGTGCCAGCAGTTACGTTGGGGAGACCCAGTACTTC.